The present entry profiles one T cell receptor beta chain with its context. What it binds is not known. This specimen belongs to a study of T cell repertoires in cytomegalovirus infection. Findings of the study overall: There were carriers of CMV plus the relevant HLA, and cumulative public TCR beta family frequency identified them. It was HLA-C-restricted CMV-specific TCR beta clonotypes that dominated the response ex vivo.

The J segment lost 7 bases and the V segment lost 10 bases, leaving 11 bases of the junction unmatched. This CDR3 has 13 amino acids. CDR1 and CDR2 (germline): MNHEY, SVGEGT. Each CDR3 protein is one row after TCRdb ran MiXCR on the reads. Here the sample spans roughly 700,000 distinct CDR3 sequences, around a third being singletons. The clonotype comes from a human donor in good health (CMV status not recorded). Some clones in this sample may be carry-over from other donors' samples. The rearrangement links TRBV6-2 or TRBV6-3 to TRBJ2-5, with TRBD2 matching 8 bases. The input for sequencing was cultured PBMCs, taken from culture after CMV antigen stimulation. The CDR3 DNA reads TGTGCCACCCAACGGGGGGGTACGGGGACCCAGTACTTC. Translation: CATQRGGTGTQYF.